This T cell receptor beta chain is drawn from a study of CXCR3-negative and CXCR3-positive naive CD8 T cells. Turning to the study itself: TRB reads totalled about 135 million, about 1.5 +/- 0.3 million per library.

CDR1 MGHDK and CDR2 SYGVNS come from the germline V gene. The CDR3 spans 19 residues. With UMI labels, 5' RACE was used to prepare the TRB cDNA libraries. From the 5' RACE reads, TCRdb lists one entry per CDR3 protein and no DNA. The sample data list fewer than 55,000 distinct CDR3 sequences. A word on this clonotype: Its specificity is not known.

The study sorted every CD8+ T cell subset in triplicate at about 270,000 cells each. Study-wide results and caveats: Memory, not naive, CXCR3-negative and CXCR3-positive cells differed in TRBV-TRBJ usage.

The source material was naive CXCR3- CD8+ T cells from blood. Subset denoted: CD45RO-CCR7+CD27+CD95- naive CD8+ T cells lacking CXCR3 (TNR3-). The chain uses TRBV25-1 and TRBJ2-7; TCRdb's D call of TRBD1 is untestable without DNA. This TCR was recovered from a human donor in good health. Some clones in this sample may be carry-over from other donors' samples. Here the CDR3 reads CASREWARGASGNPYEQYF.